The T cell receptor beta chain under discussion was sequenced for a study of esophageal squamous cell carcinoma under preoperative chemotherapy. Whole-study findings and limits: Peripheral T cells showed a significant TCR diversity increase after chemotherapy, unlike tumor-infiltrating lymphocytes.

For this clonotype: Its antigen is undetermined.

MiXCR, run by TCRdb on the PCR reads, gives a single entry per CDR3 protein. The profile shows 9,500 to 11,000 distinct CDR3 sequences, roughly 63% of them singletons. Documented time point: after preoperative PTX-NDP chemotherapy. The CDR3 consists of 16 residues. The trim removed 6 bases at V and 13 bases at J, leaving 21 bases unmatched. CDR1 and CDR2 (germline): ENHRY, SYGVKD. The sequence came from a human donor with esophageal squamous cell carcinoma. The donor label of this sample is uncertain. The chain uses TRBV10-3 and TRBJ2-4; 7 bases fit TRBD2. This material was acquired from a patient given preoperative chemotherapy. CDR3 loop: CAIREGGAGAPETQYF. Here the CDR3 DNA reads TGTGCCATCAGGGAGGGAGGGGCGGGTGCCCCAGAGACGCAGTACTTC.